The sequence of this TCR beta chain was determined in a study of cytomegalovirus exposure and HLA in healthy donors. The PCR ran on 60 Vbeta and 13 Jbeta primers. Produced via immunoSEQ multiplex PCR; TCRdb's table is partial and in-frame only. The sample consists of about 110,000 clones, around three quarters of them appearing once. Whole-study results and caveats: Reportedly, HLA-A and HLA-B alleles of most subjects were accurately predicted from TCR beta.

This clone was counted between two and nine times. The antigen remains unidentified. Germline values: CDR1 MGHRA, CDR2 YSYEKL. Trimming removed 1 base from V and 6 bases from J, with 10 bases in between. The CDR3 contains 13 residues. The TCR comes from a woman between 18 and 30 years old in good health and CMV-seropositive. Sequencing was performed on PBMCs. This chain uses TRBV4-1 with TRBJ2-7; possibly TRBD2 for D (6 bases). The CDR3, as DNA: TGCGCCAGCAGCCAAGGGGAGGTGGTCGAGCAGTACTTC. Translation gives CASSQGEVVEQYF.